These T cell receptor beta chains were read from a single sample in a study of control samples from healthy donors and cancer patients. Only in-frame clones appear in the TCRdb table, and some are missing; sequencing was by immunoSEQ multiplex PCR. The profile shows 51,000 or so clones, 80% of them singletons. The sequencing sample was made of blood. These receptors all come from a man aged 70-80 years in good health. The CDR3 runs from the conserved cysteine through the conserved F or W. Each record gives: V gene, J gene, D gene, CDR3 length, clone size, CDR3 DNA, CDR3 protein. D genes are given only for firm matches. Only part of the rows carry a size: once, few, many, or a class if the clone is expanded.

>TRBV27|TRBJ2-5|TRBD1|15|.
TGTGCCAGCAGTCCCCCCGGGACAGGGTGGGAGACCCAGTACTTC
CASSPPGTGWETQYF
>TRBV24-1|TRBJ2-7|.|15|.
TGTGCCACCAGTGATTCATCGAGTCCCCCCTACGAGCAGTACTTC
CATSDSSSPPYEQYF
>TRBV25-1|TRBJ2-3|.|15|.
TGTGCCAGCAGTTTTCGCGAAACTAGCACAGATACGCAGTATTTT
CASSFRETSTDTQYF
>TRBV5-4|TRBJ2-2|.|15|.
TGTGCCAGCAGCTTAGGGGCCCCGAACACCGGGGAGCTGTTTTTT
CASSLGAPNTGELFF
>TRBV5-8|TRBJ1-5|.|15|.
TGTGCCAGCAGCTATTATGGGGGGCCGGTTCAGCCCCAGCATTTT
CASSYYGGPVQPQHF
>TRBV7-8|TRBJ2-5|TRBD2|18|.
TGTGCCAGCAGCTTAGGGGTTAGGCTAGCGGGAGCTCAAGAGACCCAGTACTTC
CASSLGVRLAGAQETQYF
>TRBV2|TRBJ2-1|.|15|.
TGTGCCAGCAGTGAGAGGTCCCGGGATAACAATGAGCAGTTCTTC
CASSERSRDNNEQFF
>TRBV5-1|TRBJ1-4|.|16|.
TGCGCCAGCAGCCGGGGGAGTGAAGGGGCTAATGAAAAACTGTTTTTT
CASSRGSEGANEKLFF
>TRBV4-1|TRBJ1-5|.|15|.
TGCGCCAGCAGCCCTCAAGTTGGTCGCAATCAGCCCCAGCATTTT
CASSPQVGRNQPQHF
>TRBV7-6|TRBJ2-7|TRBD1|16|few
TGTGCCAGCAGCCCCCCGTACGGGACAGGGGTCTACGAGCAGTACTTC
CASSPPYGTGVYEQYF
>TRBV20-1|TRBJ2-7|.|14|.
TGCAGTGCTAGTCGGTTGGGCAGACACTACGAGCAGTACTTC
CSASRLGRHYEQYF
>TRBV10-3|TRBJ2-5|.|13|.
TGTGCCATCGGCGAGGGATCACCAGAGACCCAGTACTTC
CAIGEGSPETQYF
>TRBV6-5|TRBJ1-2|TRBD1|15|few
TGTGCCAGCAGGATCACCGGGACAGGGGGTTATGGCTACACCTTC
CASRITGTGGYGYTF
>TRBV19|TRBJ1-1|.|15|.
TGTGCCAGTAGTATAGGTGTAGGGGGACCGTCGGGAGCTTTCTTT
CASSIGVGGPSGAFF
>TRBV5-5|TRBJ2-7|.|15|.
TGTGCCAGCAGCTTGAGGGCCCCCCATTCCGGCGAGCAGTACTTC
CASSLRAPHSGEQYF
>TRBV5-1|TRBJ2-6|TRBD1|17|.
TGCGCCAGCAGCTTGCCCAGACAGGGTTCTGGGGCCAACGTCCTGACTTTC
CASSLPRQGSGANVLTF
>TRBV4-1|TRBJ2-1|.|18|.
TGCGCCAGCAGCCAAGAAGGGGGGAGGGCCTCCGCCTACAATGAGCAGTTCTTC
CASSQEGGRASAYNEQFF
>TRBV5-1|TRBJ2-3|.|15|.
TGCGCCAGCAGCTTGGTGGGGACCGGGGGAGATACGCAGTATTTT
CASSLVGTGGDTQYF
>TRBV12-3/TRBV12-4|TRBJ2-1|.|12|.
TGTGCCAGCAGTCCCCCCGGAAATGAGCAGTTCTTC
CASSPPGNEQFF
>TRBV5-4|TRBJ1-4|TRBD1|17|.
TGTGCCAGCTCAAAGGGAGGACAGGGGGCAGCGGGAGAAAAACTGTTTTTT
CASSKGGQGAAGEKLFF
>TRBV19|TRBJ2-7|TRBD2|16|.
TGTGCCAGTAGTATAGCTGGGACTAGCGGGAGAGGGGAGCAGTACTTC
CASSIAGTSGRGEQYF
>TRBV28|TRBJ2-5|.|14|.
TGTGCCAGCAGTCCCTGGGGACTCCAAGAGACCCAGTACTTC
CASSPWGLQETQYF
>TRBV12-3/TRBV12-4|TRBJ1-3|.|13|few
TGTGCCAGCAGTTTTAACTCTGGAAACACCATATATTTT
CASSFNSGNTIYF
>TRBV28|TRBJ1-1|.|13|.
TGTGCCAGCAGTTTACCCGGGTCGGATGAAGCTTTCTTT
CASSLPGSDEAFF
>TRBV12-5|TRBJ2-5|.|16|.
TGTGCTAGTGGTTTGTATCCCAGGGTAGGAGGAGAGACCCAGTACTTC
CASGLYPRVGGETQYF
>TRBV7-8|TRBJ2-1|TRBD1|15|.
TGTGCCAGCAGCGCGCAGACAGGGCTCGACAATGAGCAGTTCTTC
CASSAQTGLDNEQFF
>TRBV5-1|TRBJ2-3|.|13|.
TGCGCCAGCAGCTTTCGGGGCTCAGATACGCAGTATTTT
CASSFRGSDTQYF
>TRBV29-1|TRBJ2-3|TRBD1|13|once
TGCAGCGCGCACAGGGGAGGCACAGATACGCAGTATTTT
CSAHRGGTDTQYF
>TRBV2|TRBJ1-6|.|16|.
TGTGCCAGTGGAAGGGGGAAGAGCTCCTATAATTCACCCCTCCACTTT
CASGRGKSSYNSPLHF
>TRBV15|TRBJ2-7|.|14|.
TGTGCCACCAGCGATTCGGCCTCCTACCGGGAGCAGTACTTC
CATSDSASYREQYF
>TRBV5-4|TRBJ2-5|TRBD2|14|.
TGTGCCAGCAGCAGCCGGACTAGCACAGAGACCCAGTACTTC
CASSSRTSTETQYF
>TRBV19|TRBJ2-7|TRBD1|16|.
TGTGCCAGTAGTATGGGACAGGGTTTTCGAAGATACGAGCAGTACTTC
CASSMGQGFRRYEQYF
>TRBV28|TRBJ1-5|TRBD1|14|few
TGTGCCAGCAGTCCCCTCGGGACAGATCAGCCCCAGCATTTT
CASSPLGTDQPQHF
>TRBV27|TRBJ2-1|.|12|.
TGTGCCAGCAGTTTATGGGGTGGGGAGCAGTTCTTC
CASSLWGGEQFF
>TRBV7-9|TRBJ1-3|.|14|few
TGTGCCAGCAGCTACACAGGTCCAGACAACACCATATATTTT
CASSYTGPDNTIYF
>TRBV7-9|TRBJ1-6|TRBD1|16|.
TGTGCCAGCAGCTTTGCCTGGACAGGCTCTAATTCACCCCTCCACTTT
CASSFAWTGSNSPLHF
>TRBV24-1|TRBJ1-4|.|14|.
TGTGCCACCAGTGACTCGACAGGAGAGGAAAAACTGTTTTTT
CATSDSTGEEKLFF
>TRBV2|TRBJ2-5|.|14|.
TGTGCCAGCAAGGAGGGGAATGTCCAAGAGACCCAGTACTTC
CASKEGNVQETQYF
>TRBV19|TRBJ1-1|TRBD1|15|.
TGTGCCAGTAGTCCTTGGACAGGGGAAGGCACTGAAGCTTTCTTT
CASSPWTGEGTEAFF
>TRBV5-4|TRBJ2-2|.|14|.
TGTGCCAGCAGCTTGGCCGGGTTGAACGGGGAGCTGTTTTTT
CASSLAGLNGELFF